This TCR beta chain was recorded in a study of PD-L1 blockade in urothelial cancer. Whole-study context: Anywhere from 0 to 3 prior chemotherapy regimens had been received by patients. Blood-derived samples held a median approximately 140,000 T cells.

Time point here: pretreatment peripheral blood. This clone was seen more than once but under ten times. This same CDR3 is encoded by further DNA sequences in the sample. V lost 1 base, J lost 0 bases, and 7 bases lay in between. The germline V gene encodes CDR1 LNHDA and CDR2 SQIVND (reference sequence). The CDR3 totals 15 residues. Some clones are missing from TCRdb's copy, which holds only in-frame ones; the method was immunoSEQ multiplex PCR. The table includes about 74,000 clones, 90% detected once. The source is an older man with urothelial cancer. This material consisted of PBMCs, taken around atezolizumab (anti-PD-L1) treatment. The chain is built from TRBV19 and TRBJ1-5; no firm D call. DNA of the CDR3: TGTGCCAGTAGTATAGGCCAGATTAGCAATCAGCCCCAGCATTTT. Its protein product is CASSIGQISNQPQHF.